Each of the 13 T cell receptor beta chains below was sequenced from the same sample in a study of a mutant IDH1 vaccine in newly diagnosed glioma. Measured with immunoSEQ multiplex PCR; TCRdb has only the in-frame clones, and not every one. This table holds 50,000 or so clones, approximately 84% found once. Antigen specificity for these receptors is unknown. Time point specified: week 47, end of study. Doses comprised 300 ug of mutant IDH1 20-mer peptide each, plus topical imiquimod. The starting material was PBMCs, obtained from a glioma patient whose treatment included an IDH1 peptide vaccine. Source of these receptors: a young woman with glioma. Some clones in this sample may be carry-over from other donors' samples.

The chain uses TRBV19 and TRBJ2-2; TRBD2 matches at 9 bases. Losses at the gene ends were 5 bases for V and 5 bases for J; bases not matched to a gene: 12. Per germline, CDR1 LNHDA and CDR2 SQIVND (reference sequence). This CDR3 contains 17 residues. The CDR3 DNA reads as TGTGCCAGTAGTCCCGGACTAGCGAGAGAGGAAACCGGGGAGCTGTTTTTT. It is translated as CASSPGLAREETGELFF.

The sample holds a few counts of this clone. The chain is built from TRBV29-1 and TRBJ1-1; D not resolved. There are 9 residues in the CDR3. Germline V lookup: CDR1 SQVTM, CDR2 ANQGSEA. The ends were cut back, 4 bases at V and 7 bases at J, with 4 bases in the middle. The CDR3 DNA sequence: TGCAGCGTTGCCGATGAAGCTTTCTTT. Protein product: CSVADEAFF. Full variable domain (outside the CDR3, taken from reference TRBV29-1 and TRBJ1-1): SAVISQKPSRDICQRGTSLTIQCQVDSQVTMMFWYRQQPGQSLTLIATANQGSEATYESGFVIDKFPISRPNLTFSTLTVSNMSPEDSSIYLCSVADEAFFGQGTRLTVV.

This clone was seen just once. This chain's CDR3 is CASSADRATYEQYF. CDR3 nucleotides: TGTGCCAGCAGCGCGGACAGGGCTACCTACGAGCAGTACTTC. This sequence joins TRBV12-1 and TRBJ2-7; TRBD1 is the table's D call, not checked against the DNA. TRBV12-1 constitutes a pseudogene. This CDR3 is built from 14 residues.

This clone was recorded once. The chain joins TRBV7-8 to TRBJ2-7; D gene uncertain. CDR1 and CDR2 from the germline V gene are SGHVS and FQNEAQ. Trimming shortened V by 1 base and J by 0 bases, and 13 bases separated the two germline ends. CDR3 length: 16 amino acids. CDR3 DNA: TGTGCCAGCAGCTTAGGTGGCTACATTTCCTCCTACGAGCAGTACTTC. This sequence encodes CASSLGGYISSYEQYF.

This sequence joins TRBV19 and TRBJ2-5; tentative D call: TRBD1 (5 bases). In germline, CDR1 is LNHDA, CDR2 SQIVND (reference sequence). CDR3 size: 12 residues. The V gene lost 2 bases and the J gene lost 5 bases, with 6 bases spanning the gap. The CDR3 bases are TGTGCCAGTAGTATAAGGGGCGAGACCCAGTACTTC. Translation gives CASSIRGETQYF.

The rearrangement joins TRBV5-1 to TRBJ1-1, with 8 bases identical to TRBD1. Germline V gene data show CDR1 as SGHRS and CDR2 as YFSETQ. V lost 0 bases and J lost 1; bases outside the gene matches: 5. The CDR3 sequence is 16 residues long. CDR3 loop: CASSLVGQDTNTEAFF. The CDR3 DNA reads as TGCGCCAGCAGCTTGGTGGGACAGGACACGAACACTGAAGCTTTCTTT.

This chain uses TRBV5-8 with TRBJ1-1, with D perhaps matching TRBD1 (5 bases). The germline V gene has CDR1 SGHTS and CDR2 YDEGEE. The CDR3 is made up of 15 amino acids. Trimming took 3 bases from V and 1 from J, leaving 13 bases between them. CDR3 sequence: CASSSSWGGNTEAFF. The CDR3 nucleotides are TGTGCCAGCAGCTCCTCGTGGGGGGGGAACACTGAAGCTTTCTTT.

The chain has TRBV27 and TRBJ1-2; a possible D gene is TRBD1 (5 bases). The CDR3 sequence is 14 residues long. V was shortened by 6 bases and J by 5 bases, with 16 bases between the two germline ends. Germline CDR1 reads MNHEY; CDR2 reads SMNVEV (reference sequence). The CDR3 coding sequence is TGTGCCAGCAGGCCCGACAGCCCGGTTTATGGCTACACCTTC. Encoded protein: CASRPDSPVYGYTF.

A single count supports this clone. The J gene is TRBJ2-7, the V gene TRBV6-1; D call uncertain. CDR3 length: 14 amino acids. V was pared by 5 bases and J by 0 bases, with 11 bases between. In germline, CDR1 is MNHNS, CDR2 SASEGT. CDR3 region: CASSSSWSSYEQYF. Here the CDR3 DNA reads TGTGCCAGCAGTAGCTCCTGGTCCTCCTACGAGCAGTACTTC.

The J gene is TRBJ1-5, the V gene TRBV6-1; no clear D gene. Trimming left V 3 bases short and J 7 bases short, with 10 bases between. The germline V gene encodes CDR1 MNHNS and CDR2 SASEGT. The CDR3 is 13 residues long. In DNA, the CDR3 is TGTGCCAGCAGTGATCGGAGGAGCCAGCCCCAGCATTTT. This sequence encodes CASSDRRSQPQHF.

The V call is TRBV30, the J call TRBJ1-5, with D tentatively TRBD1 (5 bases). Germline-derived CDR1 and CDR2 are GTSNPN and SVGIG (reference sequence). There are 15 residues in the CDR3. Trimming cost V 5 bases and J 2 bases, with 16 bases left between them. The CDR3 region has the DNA TGTGCCTGGGGGGCAGGGCAGTCGGGCAATCAGCCCCAGCATTTT. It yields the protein CAWGAGQSGNQPQHF.

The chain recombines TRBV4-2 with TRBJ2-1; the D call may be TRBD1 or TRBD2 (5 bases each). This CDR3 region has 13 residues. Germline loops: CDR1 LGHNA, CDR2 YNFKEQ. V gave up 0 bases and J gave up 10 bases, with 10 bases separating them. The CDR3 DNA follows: TGTGCCAGCAGCCAAGAACCTCGGGGCGAGCAGTTCTTC. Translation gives CASSQEPRGEQFF.

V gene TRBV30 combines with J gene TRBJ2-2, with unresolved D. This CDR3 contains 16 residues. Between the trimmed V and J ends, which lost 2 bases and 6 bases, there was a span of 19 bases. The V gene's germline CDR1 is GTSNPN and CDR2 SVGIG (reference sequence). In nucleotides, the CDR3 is TGTGCCTGGAGTCCCCTTACGGTCTGGGTTGCCGGGGAGCTGTTTTTT. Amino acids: CAWSPLTVWVAGELFF.